This is a list of T cell receptor beta chains from one sample in a study of blood T cell repertoires in COVID-19. Clones were sequenced by immunoSEQ multiplex PCR, and TCRdb holds only the in-frame ones, with some missing. In the table there are 200,000 to 250,000 clones, 70% to 90% of which are singletons. The sample consisted of peripheral blood. These receptors were collected from a man aged 18-30 years with active or convalescent COVID-19. The CDR3 runs from the conserved cysteine through the conserved F or W. A D gene is named only where the DNA matches it firmly. Clone size appears in some rows only: once, few, many, or a class for an expanded clone.

d_call	j_call	clone_size	v_call	cdr3_length	cdr3_aa	cdr3_nt
TRBD1	TRBJ2-2	.	TRBV5-5	17	CASSLLYGQGNTGELFF	TGTGCCAGCAGCTTGTTGTATGGACAGGGGAACACCGGGGAGCTGTTTTTT
TRBD1	TRBJ1-1	.	TRBV7-8	17	CASSLAQGGWVNTEAFF	TGTGCCAGCAGCTTAGCGCAAGGGGGCTGGGTGAACACTGAAGCTTTCTTT
.	TRBJ1-5	few	TRBV12-3/TRBV12-4	13	CASSLGQIQPQHF	TGTGCCAGCAGTTTGGGCCAAATCCAGCCCCAGCATTTT
TRBD1	TRBJ1-1	.	TRBV29-1	15	CSVDRDRVVDTEAFF	TGCAGCGTTGACCGGGACAGGGTTGTGGACACTGAAGCTTTCTTT
TRBD2	TRBJ2-3	.	TRBV29-1	16	CSVKPGLAASTDTQYF	TGCAGCGTGAAACCGGGACTAGCGGCTAGCACAGATACGCAGTATTTT
TRBD2	TRBJ2-7	.	TRBV24-1	15	CATSDRLAGASEQYF	TGTGCCACCAGTGACCGACTAGCGGGAGCGAGCGAGCAGTACTTC
TRBD1	TRBJ2-3	.	TRBV5-8	14	CASSFGQGADTQYF	TGTGCCAGCAGCTTCGGACAGGGAGCAGATACGCAGTATTTT
.	TRBJ1-1	.	TRBV19	14	CASSTGLDGTEAFF	TGTGCCAGTAGTACGGGACTGGACGGCACTGAAGCTTTCTTT
.	TRBJ2-2	.	TRBV9	15	CASSANPTVPGELFF	TGTGCCAGCAGTGCTAATCCGACAGTGCCCGGGGAGCTGTTTTTT
TRBD2	TRBJ2-3	.	TRBV19	13	CAISQLAGNTQYF	TGTGCCATCTCCCAACTAGCGGGGAATACGCAGTATTTT
.	TRBJ1-5	.	TRBV4-3	16	CASSQDLGREYQPQHF	TGCGCCAGCAGCCAAGATCTGGGGCGAGAGTATCAGCCCCAGCATTTT
.	TRBJ2-5	.	TRBV7-3	14	CASSLDGVVETQYF	TGTGCCAGCAGCTTAGACGGAGTTGTCGAGACCCAGTACTTC
TRBD2	TRBJ2-2	once	TRBV7-7	16	CASSLVVAGDFGELFF	TGTGCTAGCAGCTTAGTAGTAGCGGGAGATTTCGGGGAGCTGTTTTTT
.	TRBJ2-2	.	TRBV18	14	CASSPPSRAGELFF	TGTGCCAGCTCACCACCATCGAGGGCCGGGGAGCTGTTTTTT
.	TRBJ2-5	.	TRBV9	15	CASSVVSGEQETQYF	TGTGCCAGCAGCGTAGTATCGGGGGAGCAAGAGACCCAGTACTTC
TRBD2	TRBJ2-7	few	TRBV24-1	15	CATGSSGTNSYEQYF	TGTGCCACCGGGTCTAGCGGGACCAACTCCTACGAGCAGTACTTC
.	TRBJ1-1	.	TRBV4-2	14	CASSQWMGPTEAFF	TGTGCCAGCAGCCAATGGATGGGGCCCACTGAAGCTTTCTTT
.	TRBJ2-7	.	TRBV6-6	14	CASRQPTGSYEQYF	TGTGCCAGCAGACAACCGACAGGCTCCTACGAGCAGTACTTC
TRBD1	TRBJ1-2	once	TRBV6-5	12	CASGTGGGGYTF	TGTGCCAGCGGGACAGGGGGGGGTGGCTACACCTTC
.	TRBJ2-5	.	TRBV7-2	13	CASSSGYQETQYF	TGTGCCAGCAGCTCAGGGTACCAAGAGACCCAGTACTTC
TRBD1	TRBJ1-2	.	TRBV7-2	14	CASSPDRGRDGYTF	TGTGCCAGCAGCCCGGACAGGGGGCGCGATGGCTACACCTTC
.	TRBJ2-3	.	TRBV27	17	CASSAFHVTGGTDTQYF	TGTGCCAGCAGTGCCTTCCACGTGACAGGCGGCACAGATACGCAGTATTTT
.	TRBJ1-2	.	TRBV6-6	14	CASSYSSTSYGYTF	TGTGCCAGCAGTTACTCGTCCACATCATATGGCTACACCTTC
.	TRBJ1-6	.	TRBV19	16	CASKGTWGSYNSPLHF	TGTGCCAGTAAAGGGACTTGGGGGTCCTATAATTCACCCCTCCACTTT
.	TRBJ1-2	.	TRBV21-1	16	CASSIRLDRVNYGYTF	TGTGCCAGCAGCATCCGACTGGACAGGGTTAACTATGGCTACACCTTC
.	TRBJ1-6	.	TRBV19	15	CASTQGSSYNSPLHF	TGTGCCAGTACACAGGGTAGCTCCTATAATTCACCCCTCCACTTT
TRBD1	TRBJ2-1	.	TRBV19	15	CASSYGTGGFDEQFF	TGTGCCAGTAGTTACGGGACAGGGGGCTTTGATGAGCAGTTCTTC
TRBD2	TRBJ2-7	.	TRBV7-2	14	CASSSGLAGDEQYF	TGTGCCAGCAGCTCAGGACTAGCGGGGGACGAGCAGTACTTC
.	TRBJ1-5	.	TRBV6-6	14	CASSQQYSNQPQHF	TGTGCCAGTTCACAGCAGTATAGCAATCAGCCCCAGCATTTT
.	TRBJ2-5	.	TRBV5-1	14	CASSFGGDQETQYF	TGCGCCAGCAGCTTTGGCGGTGACCAAGAGACCCAGTACTTC
.	TRBJ2-2	few	TRBV7-9	13	CASSSGSTGELFF	TGTGCCAGCTCATCGGGGTCCACCGGGGAGCTGTTTTTT
.	TRBJ2-5	.	TRBV4-3	15	CASSQDGSGQETQYF	TGCGCCAGCAGCCAAGACGGTAGCGGCCAAGAGACCCAGTACTTC
TRBD2	TRBJ2-1	.	TRBV19	16	CASSIPSGSSYNEQFF	TGTGCCAGTAGTATACCTAGCGGGAGCTCCTACAATGAGCAGTTCTTC
.	TRBJ2-1	.	TRBV5-1	14	CASRPTWDFDRQFF	TGCGCCAGCAGACCTACGTGGGACTTCGATCGGCAGTTCTTC
TRBD1	TRBJ1-6	.	TRBV30	12	CAWSRQGSPLHF	TGTGCCTGGAGTCGACAGGGTTCACCCCTCCACTTT
TRBD2	TRBJ2-3	.	TRBV7-2	16	CASSLDGRAGTDTQYF	TGTGCCAGCAGCTTAGACGGGAGGGCCGGCACAGATACGCAGTATTTT
.	TRBJ2-3	.	TRBV27	15	CATHRGLTSTDTQYF	TGTGCCACCCACAGAGGGCTTACTAGCACAGATACGCAGTATTTT
TRBD2	TRBJ2-5	.	TRBV5-1	17	CASSPGSGGSGRETQYF	TGCGCCAGCAGCCCGGGGTCGGGGGGGAGCGGGAGAGAGACCCAGTACTTC
.	TRBJ1-1	.	TRBV5-1	13	CASSWGVDTEAFF	TGCGCCAGCAGTTGGGGGGTGGACACTGAAGCTTTCTTT
TRBD1	TRBJ1-4	once	TRBV4-3	16	CASSQDRVATNEKLFF	TGCGCCAGCAGCCAGGACAGGGTTGCAACTAATGAAAAACTGTTTTTT
.	TRBJ1-2	.	TRBV3-1/TRBV3-2	14	CASSQVGGANGYTF	TGTGCCAGCAGCCAAGTTGGGGGGGCCAATGGCTACACCTTC
.	TRBJ2-7	.	TRBV25-1	14	CASSEYRRDYEQYF	TGTGCCAGCAGTGAATATAGGCGGGACTACGAGCAGTACTTC
.	TRBJ2-3	.	TRBV24-1	15	CATSAAGILTDTQYF	TGTGCCACCAGTGCGGCGGGGATTCTCACAGATACGCAGTATTTT
TRBD1	TRBJ1-2	.	TRBV19	17	CASTQTGLKFLSYGYTF	TGTGCCAGTACCCAGACAGGGTTGAAGTTCCTGTCCTATGGCTACACCTTC
TRBD2	TRBJ2-5	.	TRBV6-5	15	CASKFMAGGLETQYF	TGTGCCAGCAAGTTTATGGCGGGAGGGTTGGAGACCCAGTACTTC
TRBD1	TRBJ2-5	.	TRBV27	16	CASSLSAGTGIETQYF	TGTGCCAGCAGTTTATCGGCCGGGACAGGCATCGAGACCCAGTACTTC
TRBD1	TRBJ2-7	once	TRBV7-2	13	CASSLTGAYEQYF	TGTGCCAGCAGCTTAACAGGGGCCTACGAGCAGTACTTC
.	TRBJ2-3	.	TRBV6-5	15	CASTPPGGSTDTQYF	TGTGCCAGCACCCCCCCGGGTGGAAGCACAGATACGCAGTATTTT